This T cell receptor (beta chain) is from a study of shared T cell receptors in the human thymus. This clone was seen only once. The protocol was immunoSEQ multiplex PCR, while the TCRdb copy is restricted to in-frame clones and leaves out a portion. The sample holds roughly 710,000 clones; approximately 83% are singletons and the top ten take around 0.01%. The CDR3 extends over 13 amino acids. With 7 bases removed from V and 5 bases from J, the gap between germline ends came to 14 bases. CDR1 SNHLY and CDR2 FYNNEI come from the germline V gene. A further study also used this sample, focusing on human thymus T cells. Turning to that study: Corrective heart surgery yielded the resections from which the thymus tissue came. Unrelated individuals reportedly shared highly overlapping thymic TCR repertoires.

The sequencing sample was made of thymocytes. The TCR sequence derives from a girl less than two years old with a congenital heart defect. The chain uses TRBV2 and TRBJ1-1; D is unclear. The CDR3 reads CASNESRGTEAFF. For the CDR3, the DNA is TGTGCCAGCAACGAGTCCCGAGGGACTGAAGCTTTCTTT.